The 23 T cell receptor beta chains below were found in one sample sequenced in a study of blood T cells in healthy people across ages. Primed by a sample-barcoded 5' primer and a J-beta primer mix, a second PCR proceeded for roughly 7 to 12 cycles. TCRdb re-called the 5' RACE reads with MiXCR, one entry per CDR3 protein. The table has approximately 1.5 million distinct CDR3 sequences, 35% to 45% seen once. Input material: blood. The receptors derive from a woman younger than 35 in good health.

The chain uses TRBV2 and TRBJ2-1, with TRBD2 as a possible D gene (7 bases). CDR1 is SNHLY and CDR2 is FYNNEI in the germline V gene. The CDR3 totals 15 residues. The V gene lost 5 bases and the J gene lost 2 bases, with 13 bases spanning the gap. CDR3 in amino acids: CASSTPRGPYNEQFF. CDR3 nucleotide sequence: TGTGCCAGCAGTACCCCGCGGGGGCCCTACAATGAGCAGTTCTTC.

A single count supports this clonotype. The chain uses TRBV28 and TRBJ2-5, with 7 bases that match TRBD1. The CDR3 spans 13 residues. Per germline, CDR1 MDHEN and CDR2 SYDVKM. V shed 7 bases and J 2 bases; nucleotides not matched to a gene: 4. The CDR3 DNA sequence: TGTGCCAGCAATACAGGGGCACAAGAGACCCAGTACTTC. Translating it yields CASNTGAQETQYF.

Concerning this clonotype: A much larger clone lies one base from this, so it may be a read error. CDR3 DNA: TGTGTCACCAGTGATTACGCCTACAATGAGCAGTTCTTC. Translated: CVTSDYAYNEQFF. The rearrangement joins TRBV24-1 to TRBJ2-1; D unresolved. Germline V gene data show CDR1 as KGHDR and CDR2 as SFDVKD. The length of the CDR3 is 13 residues.

The sample holds one count of this clonotype. One end of the junction fails to match germline, which may point to a read error. The V gene is TRBV7-3, the J gene TRBJ2-3; the D gene could be TRBD1 or TRBD2 (6 bases each). There are 18 residues in the CDR3. Germline CDR1 reads SGHTA; CDR2 reads FQGTGA. CDR3 sequence (DNA): TGTGCCAGCAGCTCCATAGGGGGACTTCCCACTAGCACAGATATGCAGTATTTT. It codes for CASSSIGGLPTSTDMQYF. Combining the CDR3 with reference TRBV7-3 and TRBJ2-3 gives the whole variable domain GAGVSQTPSNKVTEKGKYVELRCDPISGHTALYWYRQSLGQGPEFLIYFQGTGAADDSGLPNDRFFAVRPEGSVSTLKIQRTERGDSAVYLCASSSIGGLPTSTDMQYFGPGTRLTVL.

This chain joins TRBV6-5 and TRBJ1-2; 11 bases are a match to TRBD1. The trim removed 5 bases at V and 8 bases at J, leaving 13 bases unmatched. Germline CDR1 reads MNHEY; CDR2 reads SVGAGI. This CDR3 is built from 16 residues. The CDR3 spells CASSPLGDRGEGGYTF. The CDR3 nucleotides are TGTGCCAGCAGTCCCCTCGGGGACAGGGGGGAAGGCGGCTACACCTTC.

A note on this clonotype: Because it lacks the conserved phenylalanine or tryptophan at the end, this CDR3 is likely a read error. The gene calls are TRBV5-1 and TRBJ1-4, with 10 positions matching TRBD1. The CDR3 is 14 amino acids. Germline V lookup: CDR1 SGHRS, CDR2 YFSETQ. The J segment lost 7 bases and the V segment lost 4 bases, leaving 4 bases of the junction unmatched. DNA for the CDR3: TGCGCCAGCAGCAATGACAGGGGGCGTGAAAAACTGTTTGTT. Its translation: CASSNDRGREKLFV.

J is TRBJ2-1 and V is TRBV28, with no clear D. Trimming removed 4 bases at V and 5 bases at J, with 9 bases between. The CDR3 runs to 13 residues. Germline loops: CDR1 MDHEN, CDR2 SYDVKM. CDR3 DNA sequence: TGTGCCAGCAGTTGTTCTCACCACAATGAGCAGTTCTTC. It encodes CASSCSHHNEQFF.

In its sample, this clonotype was seen a few times. This rearrangement joins TRBV11-2 to TRBJ2-7; D not resolved. Trimming removed 0 bases at V and 5 bases at J, with 14 bases between. This CDR3 comprises 15 residues. Per germline, CDR1 SGHAT and CDR2 FQNNGV. CDR3 sequence: CASSLEWSPRDEQYF. In DNA form, the CDR3 reads TGTGCCAGCAGCTTAGAGTGGAGTCCCCGGGACGAGCAGTACTTC.

The chain couples TRBV7-8 to TRBJ2-3, with a possible D match to TRBD2 (5 bases). V lost 5 bases and J 3 bases, leaving 21 bases between the germline ends. The CDR3 has 17 residues. Germline values: CDR1 SGHVS, CDR2 FQNEAQ. The CDR3 protein is CASSPRSRRAETDTQYF. The CDR3 nucleotides are TGTGCCAGCAGCCCCCGGTCGAGGCGAGCGGAAACAGATACGCAGTATTTT.

This sequence joins TRBV20-1 and TRBJ1-2, with 7 bases fitting TRBD1. V lost 4 bases to trimming and J lost 2 bases; unmatched junction nucleotides: 7. The CDR3 spans 14 residues. Per germline, CDR1 DFQATT and CDR2 SNEGSKA (reference sequence). CDR3 sequence: CSAIPGGQNYGYTF. CDR3 DNA: TGCAGTGCTATACCCGGGGGACAGAACTATGGCTACACCTTC.

This sequence joins TRBV7-2 and TRBJ2-1; D not certain. V lost 2 bases to trimming and J lost 6 bases, with 11 bases between them. CDR1 and CDR2 from the germline V gene are SGHTA and FQGNSA. There are 14 residues in the CDR3. CDR3 loop: CASSLLTVANEQFF. CDR3 DNA sequence: TGTGCCAGCAGCTTATTAACGGTGGCCAATGAGCAGTTCTTC.

The chain employs TRBV29-1 and TRBJ1-1; D ambiguous. This CDR3 region has 12 residues. The V and J ends lost 6 bases and 6 bases respectively, with 14 bases between them. The germline CDR1 and CDR2 sequences are SQVTM and ANQGSEA. Here the CDR3 DNA reads TGCAGCGTGGACGGACTGGGGTCTGAAGCTTTCTTT. It translates to CSVDGLGSEAFF.

This rearrangement joins TRBV10-3 to TRBJ2-7, with 7 positions matching TRBD1. The germline V gene encodes CDR1 ENHRY and CDR2 SYGVKD. With 0 bases clipped from V and 1 base from J, the junction kept 6 bases outside the gene matches. This CDR3 region has 16 residues. This chain's CDR3 is CAISESKGRGSYEQYF. DNA for the CDR3: TGTGCCATCAGTGAGTCTAAGGGCAGGGGGTCCTACGAGCAGTACTTC.

This clonotype was seen more than once but under ten times. This chain links TRBV28 with TRBJ2-6; D ambiguous. V lost 7 bases to trimming and J lost 0 bases, with 16 bases between them. Germline V CDR1 and CDR2: MDHEN, SYDVKM. There are 17 residues in the CDR3. The CDR3 loop reads CASTLDSRSSGANVLTF. The CDR3 DNA is TGTGCCAGCACCCTCGACTCTAGGAGCTCTGGGGCCAACGTCCTGACTTTC.

This clonotype was recorded at least ten times. The V call is TRBV20-1, the J call TRBJ2-3, with D perhaps TRBD2 (5 bases). Trimming took 4 bases from V and 2 from J, leaving 7 bases between them. This CDR3 spans 12 amino acids. From germline, CDR1 is DFQATT and CDR2 SNEGSKA (reference sequence). The CDR3 spells CSATRDTDTQYF. CDR3 nucleotides: TGCAGTGCTACCCGGGACACAGATACGCAGTATTTT.

This clonotype was seen a few times. This chain joins TRBV15 and TRBJ2-7; D call uncertain. V was clipped by 5 bases and J by 12 bases, with 8 bases between them. Germline loops: CDR1 LNHNV, CDR2 YYDKDF (reference sequence). There are 9 residues in the CDR3. The CDR3 region is CATSPLPYF. The CDR3 DNA reads as TGTGCCACCAGCCCTCTTCCGTACTTC.

The chain has TRBV3-1 and TRBJ2-1; the D is unclear. The CDR3 length is 13 residues. CDR1 is LGHDT and CDR2 is YNNKEL in the germline V gene (reference sequence). The germline V and J ends were trimmed by 3 bases and 9 bases, with 12 bases remaining between them. The CDR3 sequence is CASSQAVRGEQFF. CDR3 nucleotide sequence: TGTGCCAGCAGCCAGGCGGTCCGAGGTGAGCAGTTCTTC.

The CDR3 reads CASSQEDGAGQGASGYTF. CDR3 nucleotides: TGCGCCAGCAGCCAAGAAGATGGGGCGGGACAGGGGGCGAGTGGCTACACCTTC. J is TRBJ1-2 and V is TRBV4-1, with 12 bases aligning to TRBD1. The CDR3 runs 18 residues. Germline V lookup: CDR1 MGHRA, CDR2 YSYEKL. V gave up 0 bases and J gave up 7 bases; unmatched junction bases: 12.

This clonotype was found a few times. V is TRBV7-2 and J is TRBJ2-1; D call uncertain. Germline lookup yields CDR1 SGHTA and CDR2 FQGNSA. Trimming removed 1 base at V and 5 bases at J, with 6 bases between. This CDR3 comprises 13 residues. Here the CDR3 DNA reads TGTGCCAGCAGCTTAGGTTCAAACAATGAGCAGTTCTTC. Amino acids: CASSLGSNNEQFF.

This clonotype was observed a few times. The chain joins TRBV12-3 or TRBV12-4 to TRBJ2-4; TRBD2 matches 9 bases. This CDR3 has 18 residues. With V trimmed by 4 bases and J by 0 bases, 10 bases remained unmatched. The CDR3 reads CASSSSRLAVVAKNIQYF. CDR3 bases: TGTGCCAGCAGTTCGTCCAGACTAGCGGTAGTAGCCAAAAACATTCAGTACTTC.

V gene TRBV10-3 combines with J gene TRBJ1-2, with 7 bases aligning to TRBD1. Germline V gene sequence: CDR1 ENHRY, CDR2 SYGVKD. V was pared by 7 bases and J by 4 bases, with 9 bases of the junction left unmatched. The CDR3 is 14 amino acids. As DNA, the CDR3 is TGTGCCATCAATCCGACAGGGAGGACCTATGGCTACACCTTC. This gives the protein CAINPTGRTYGYTF.

This chain connects TRBV7-6 to TRBJ2-1; 8 bases are a match to TRBD1. Per germline, CDR1 SGHVS and CDR2 FNYEAQ. The V gene end was trimmed by 4 bases and the J gene end by 3 bases; junction bases not matched to a gene: 11. The CDR3 runs to 17 residues. CDR3 region: CASSSKPGGANYNEQFF. The CDR3 region has the DNA TGTGCCAGCAGCTCCAAGCCAGGGGGCGCAAACTACAATGAGCAGTTCTTC.

This chain connects TRBV15 to TRBJ2-1, with 10 bases lining up with TRBD1. Germline trimming cut 3 bases from V and 3 bases from J; bases unmatched to any gene: 8. The CDR3 contains 17 residues. Germline V lookup: CDR1 LNHNV, CDR2 YYDKDF (reference sequence). The DNA for the CDR3 is TGTGCCACCAGCAGCGGAGAAGGGACAGGGGTCTACAATGAGCAGTTCTTC. Translating gives CATSSGEGTGVYNEQFF.